The 28 T cell receptor beta chains given below trace back to one sample, sequenced in a study of shared clonotypes between healthy human individuals. Measured with immunoSEQ multiplex PCR; TCRdb has only the in-frame clones, and not every one. Of 2 million to 3 million clones detected, more than 80% appear once; the ten largest clones hold 0.11% to 0.15%. What was sequenced was naive CD4+ T cells sorted from blood. Subset: CD45RA+ positively selected. The receptors originated from a man aged 18 to 29 in good health.

The chain uses TRBV7-6 and TRBJ2-5, with D perhaps assigned TRBD1 or TRBD2 (6 bases each). Trimming cost V 2 bases and J 4 bases, with 11 bases left between them. The CDR3 is 14 amino acids. CDR1 SGHVS and CDR2 FNYEAQ come from the germline V gene. In DNA, the CDR3 is TGTGCCAGCAGCTTACGGGGGCCTCCAGAGACCCAGTACTTC. It yields the protein CASSLRGPPETQYF.

This chain connects TRBV23-1 to TRBJ1-1; possibly TRBD1 for D (6 bases). TRBV23-1 has ORF status, its function being uncertain. The V gene lost 4 bases and the J gene lost 4 bases, with 19 bases spanning the gap. The CDR3 is 16 amino acids. CDR3 amino acids: CASSPHTGRCITEAFF. CDR3 coding DNA: TGCGCCAGCAGTCCCCACACAGGGAGGTGTATCACTGAAGCTTTCTTT.

This rearrangement joins TRBV7-2 to TRBJ2-5; 7 bases align to TRBD1. This CDR3 is built from 14 residues. Germline V gives CDR1 SGHTA, CDR2 FQGNSA. V lost 5 bases to trimming and J lost 2 bases; unmatched junction nucleotides: 5. CDR3: CASSPQGQQETQYF. The DNA of the CDR3 is TGTGCCAGCAGCCCCCAGGGACAGCAAGAGACCCAGTACTTC. Complete variable domain (other parts from reference TRBV7-2 and TRBJ2-5): GAGVSQSPSNKVTEKGKDVELRCDPISGHTALYWYRQSLGQGLEFLIYFQGNSAPDKSGLPSDRFSAERTGGSVSTLTIQRTQQEDSAVYLCASSPQGQQETQYFGPGTRLLVL.

Regarding this clone: This CDR3 is also generated by other DNA sequences in the sample. The V call is TRBV5-1, the J call TRBJ1-4; D is possibly TRBD1 (5 bases). CDR1 is SGHRS and CDR2 is YFSETQ in the germline V gene. The germline V and J ends were trimmed by 0 bases and 0 bases, with 6 bases remaining between them. This CDR3 is built from 15 residues. As DNA, the CDR3 is TGCGCCAGCAGCTTGGCGGGGGCAACTAATGAAAAACTGTTTTTT. Its protein is CASSLAGATNEKLFF. Full variable domain (remainder filled in from reference TRBV5-1 and TRBJ1-4): KAGVTQTPRYLIKTRGQQVTLSCSPISGHRSVSWYQQTPGQGLQFLFEYFSETQRNKGNFPGRFSGRQFSNSRSEMNVSTLELGDSALYLCASSLAGATNEKLFFGSGTQLSVL.

This clone occurred once. This chain connects TRBV6-1 to TRBJ1-3; a possible D gene is TRBD1 (6 bases). Trimming pared 0 bases from V and 8 bases from J, leaving 11 bases between. The CDR3 extends over 14 amino acids. From germline, CDR1 is MNHNS and CDR2 SASEGT. CDR3 coding DNA: TGTGCCAGCAGTGAAGCGGGGGGGCTAGACACCATATATTTT. Protein sequence: CASSEAGGLDTIYF.

The gene calls are TRBV2 and TRBJ2-5; TRBD2 matches 8 bases. Germline values: CDR1 SNHLY, CDR2 FYNNEI. The V segment lost 1 base and the J segment 2 bases; nucleotides outside the gene matches: 3. The CDR3 covers 15 residues. In nucleotides, the CDR3 is TGTGCCAGCAGTGAAGGGTCTAGCGGGCAAGAGACCCAGTACTTC. Its protein product is CASSEGSSGQETQYF.

The CDR3 DNA is TGTGCCAGCAGCGTAGCAGGCAGGGCAGGCACTGAAGCTTTCTTT. Residues: CASSVAGRAGTEAFF. This chain joins TRBV9 and TRBJ1-1; perhaps TRBD1 as D (5 bases). With 0 bases removed from V and 4 bases from J, the gap between germline ends came to 13 bases. The CDR3 length is 15 residues. Germline V gives CDR1 SGDLS, CDR2 YYNGEE.

V usage is TRBV29-1 and J usage is TRBJ2-7; D possibly corresponds to TRBD2 (5 bases). Germline V gene sequence: CDR1 SQVTM, CDR2 ANQGSEA. This CDR3 region has 13 residues. Trimming removed 5 bases at V and 3 bases at J, with 14 bases between. The CDR3 loop is CSVLPSRDYEQYF. DNA for the CDR3: TGCAGCGTTCTCCCCAGTCGGGACTACGAGCAGTACTTC.

V and J are TRBV5-1 and TRBJ2-7; weak D call: TRBD2 (5 bases). V was cut by 7 bases and J by 0 bases, with 14 bases left in between. This CDR3 region has 14 residues. Germline V gene lookup returns CDR1 SGHRS and CDR2 YFSETQ. As DNA, the CDR3 is TGCGCCAGCGCGACGGGATTTACCTCCTACGAGCAGTACTTC. Its protein is CASATGFTSYEQYF.

The rearrangement links TRBV5-1 to TRBJ2-1; D is possibly TRBD2 (6 bases). Trimming took 3 bases from V and 0 from J, leaving 16 bases between them. Germline-derived CDR1 and CDR2 are SGHRS and YFSETQ. The CDR3 loop spans 17 amino acids. This CDR3 reads CASSWGEVRSSYNEQFF. In DNA form, the CDR3 reads TGCGCCAGCAGCTGGGGGGAGGTGAGAAGCTCCTACAATGAGCAGTTCTTC.

This rearrangement joins TRBV2 to TRBJ1-5; tentatively, D is TRBD1 (5 bases). CDR3 length equals 14 residues. CDR1 is SNHLY and CDR2 is FYNNEI in the germline V gene. V shed 6 bases and J shed 7 bases, with 16 bases lying between them. As DNA, the CDR3 is TGTGCCAGCAGCTTTCCACAGGTTAGGCAGCCCCAGCATTTT. It codes for CASSFPQVRQPQHF.

The chain links TRBV11-2 to TRBJ2-1; 7 bases map to TRBD2. Germline trimming cut 5 bases from V and 4 bases from J; bases unmatched to any gene: 11. The germline V gene encodes CDR1 SGHAT and CDR2 FQNNGV. The CDR3 loop spans 16 amino acids. The DNA for the CDR3 is TGTGCCAGCAGCGAACCCGCACTAGCGCCGTACAATGAGCAGTTCTTC. Amino acid sequence: CASSEPALAPYNEQFF.

This chain links TRBV5-1 with TRBJ1-2; the D is unclear. V lost 2 bases and J 4 bases, leaving 9 bases between the germline ends. This CDR3 region has 13 residues. In germline, CDR1 is SGHRS, CDR2 YFSETQ. The CDR3 DNA reads as TGCGCCAGCAGCTTAGAATCAACCTATGGCTACACCTTC. This encodes CASSLESTYGYTF. The complete variable domain, with remaining parts taken from reference TRBV5-1 and TRBJ1-2, reads KAGVTQTPRYLIKTRGQQVTLSCSPISGHRSVSWYQQTPGQGLQFLFEYFSETQRNKGNFPGRFSGRQFSNSRSEMNVSTLELGDSALYLCASSLESTYGYTFGSGTRLTVV.

This clone was picked up one time. CDR3 protein: CASSLAPATRGEKLFF. CDR3 in DNA: TGTGCCAGCAGCTTAGCCCCAGCGACCAGAGGAGAAAAACTGTTTTTT. The gene calls are TRBV7-9 and TRBJ1-4; unclear D gene. Germline CDR1 SEHNR, CDR2 FQNEAQ (reference sequence). The CDR3 runs 16 residues. Trimming shortened V by 0 bases and J by 8 bases, and 16 bases separated the two germline ends.

This chain links TRBV6-5 with TRBJ2-3, with TRBD2 matching over 10 bases. CDR1 and CDR2 (germline): MNHEY, SVGAGI. Germline trimming cut 6 bases from V and 2 bases from J; bases unmatched to any gene: 5. CDR3 size: 15 residues. The CDR3 DNA reads TGTGCCAGCAGGACCGGGACTAGCGCCACAGATACGCAGTATTTT. This encodes CASRTGTSATDTQYF.

This rearrangement joins TRBV2 to TRBJ1-2; D remains ambiguous. Trimming cost V 4 bases and J 8 bases, with 17 bases left between them. The CDR3 length is 14 residues. CDR1 is SNHLY, CDR2 FYNNEI, per germline. The CDR3 bases are TGTGCCAGCAGTGTATGGAGGGTAGAGGGAGGCTACACCTTC. It specifies CASSVWRVEGGYTF.

The genes are TRBV12-5 and TRBJ1-6; D is undetermined. The V gene's germline CDR1 is LGHNT and CDR2 FRNRAP. Trimming pared 5 bases from V and 2 bases from J, leaving 7 bases between. The CDR3 covers 14 residues. The CDR3 bases are TGTGCTAGTGGTCCCGGGACCTATAATTCACCCCTCCACTTT. Amino acids: CASGPGTYNSPLHF.

Worth noting for this clone: The same CDR3 is also encoded by other DNA sequences in this sample. This chain links TRBV28 with TRBJ2-6, with D unresolved. V was shortened by 1 base and J by 2 bases, with 0 bases between the two germline ends. The CDR3 runs to 13 residues. Germline V gene lookup returns CDR1 MDHEN and CDR2 SYDVKM. This chain's CDR3 is CASSLSGANVLTF. As DNA, the CDR3 is TGTGCCAGCAGTTTATCTGGGGCCAACGTCCTGACTTTC. Combining the CDR3 with reference TRBV28 and TRBJ2-6 gives the whole variable domain DVKVTQSSRYLVKRTGEKVFLECVQDMDHENMFWYRQDPGLGLRLIYFSYDVKMKEKGDIPEGYSVSREKKERFSLILESASTNQTSMYLCASSLSGANVLTFGAGSRLTVL.

The chain recombines TRBV10-1 with TRBJ2-1, with TRBD1 as a possible D gene (7 bases). The CDR3 totals 17 residues. Germline V lookup: CDR1 WNHNN, CDR2 SYGVQD (reference sequence). Trimming removed 4 bases from V and 5 bases from J, with 21 bases in between. In DNA, the CDR3 is TGCGCCAGCAGTGGTCCCGGAGGGACAGCAGGCAACAATGAGCAGTTCTTC. It translates to CASSGPGGTAGNNEQFF.

The CDR3 DNA reads TGTGCCAGTAGCAGGGGGCCGACCTACGAGCAGTACTTC. It encodes CASSRGPTYEQYF. The genes are TRBV19 and TRBJ2-7, with 8 bases aligning to TRBD1. CDR3 length: 13 residues. The junction had 3 bases not matched to a gene; V was cut back by 6 bases and J by 2 bases. The germline gives CDR1 LNHDA, CDR2 SQIVND (reference sequence).

This chain connects TRBV7-9 to TRBJ1-2; D is uncertain. This CDR3 has 13 amino acids. Trimming removed 5 bases at V and 4 bases at J, with 11 bases between. Germline CDR1 SEHNR, CDR2 FQNEAQ (reference sequence). DNA for the CDR3: TGTGCCAGCAGCCCCCGCCGCGGCTATGGCTACACCTTC. It yields the protein CASSPRRGYGYTF.

This chain connects TRBV18 to TRBJ1-2, with D possibly TRBD1 on 5 matching bases. In germline, CDR1 is KGHSH, CDR2 LQKENI. V gave up 3 bases and J gave up 8 bases, with 16 bases separating them. The CDR3 has 14 amino acids. The CDR3 spells CASSPSQEFGGYTF. For the CDR3, the DNA is TGTGCCAGCTCACCTTCACAGGAGTTCGGGGGCTACACCTTC.

This chain uses TRBV11-2 with TRBJ2-2; D gene unclear. V was shortened by 5 bases and J by 1 base, with 8 bases between the two germline ends. The CDR3 is 14 residues long. Germline V lookup: CDR1 SGHAT, CDR2 FQNNGV. Here the CDR3 DNA reads TGTGCCAGCAGCCCTTCGAAGAACACCGGGGAGCTGTTTTTT. Translation gives CASSPSKNTGELFF.

This chain uses TRBV28 with TRBJ2-2; 8 bases line up with TRBD2. Germline CDR1 MDHEN, CDR2 SYDVKM. CDR3 length: 15 residues. V was clipped by 6 bases and J by 3 bases; unmatched bases: 6. The CDR3 sequence is CASRTGGADTGELFF. CDR3 nucleotide sequence: TGTGCCAGCAGGACCGGGGGGGCCGACACCGGGGAGCTGTTTTTT.

The chain employs TRBV6-6 and TRBJ1-4; no clear D. Germline CDR1 and CDR2: MNHNY and SVGAGI (reference sequence). The CDR3 extends over 15 amino acids. Trimming shortened V by 2 bases and J by 6 bases, and 13 bases separated the two germline ends. This CDR3 reads CASSYLGSIDEKLFF. The CDR3, as DNA: TGTGCCAGCAGTTACCTCGGATCAATTGATGAAAAACTGTTTTTT.

V is TRBV7-8 and J is TRBJ2-3, with D perhaps TRBD2 (6 bases). In germline, CDR1 is SGHVS, CDR2 FQNEAQ. The CDR3 runs 16 residues. Trimming shortened V by 1 base and J by 0 bases, and 11 bases separated the two germline ends. The CDR3 DNA reads as TGTGCCAGCAGCTTAGTCCTAGCGCCAAGCACAGATACGCAGTATTTT. This sequence encodes CASSLVLAPSTDTQYF.

V gene TRBV19 combines with J gene TRBJ1-6; D is uncertain. The ends were cut back, 5 bases at V and 7 bases at J, with 9 bases in the middle. This CDR3 has 13 residues. Germline V lookup: CDR1 LNHDA, CDR2 SQIVND (reference sequence). The CDR3 loop is CASSLTWNSPLHF. In DNA form, the CDR3 reads TGTGCCAGTAGTTTGACCTGGAATTCACCCCTCCACTTT.

The rearrangement uses TRBV5-1 and TRBJ1-2; a weak D match, TRBD1 (6 bases). This CDR3 spans 16 amino acids. The germline gives CDR1 SGHRS, CDR2 YFSETQ. V dropped 1 base and J dropped 3 bases, with 16 bases sitting between them. CDR3 nucleotide sequence: TGCGCCAGCAGCTTGCCTACAGGGTGGGGATACTATGGCTACACCTTC. Translated, it gives CASSLPTGWGYYGYTF.